This T cell receptor (beta chain) was found in a study of blood T cells in healthy people across ages (dated by TCRdb to between 2015 and 2017). About the study as a whole: In model experiments, template switching captured roughly one uniquely barcoded TCR beta cDNA molecule for every two T cells. The study measured age-related changes in TCR beta repertoire diversity using deep sequencing normalized with unique cDNA molecular identifiers. Donors were grouped into four age groups: young (average roughly 15 years), middle-aged (roughly 37), aged (around 60) and long-lived (about 89). To avoid experimental bias, donors of different ages were distributed randomly across sequencing lanes. Two additional independent replicas of 1 million unique cDNA reads from the same blood draw were analyzed for two donors (one aged 18 to 30 and one aged 80 or older). What the authors observed across the whole study: Since profiling was done on bulk unsorted PBMCs, naive and antigen-experienced compartments could not be conclusively compared. Estimates of total diversity based on one million sequenced T cells were regarded as lower bounds and as underestimates. Compared with the aged group, the long-lived group had more naive CD4+ T cells, fewer expanded clones and increased TCR diversity, suggesting age selection. Because the CMV infection status of the donors was unknown, age-related changes in expanded clonotypes may potentially have been confounded. Observed TCR beta diversity per million T cells fell roughly linearly with age, and a significant reduction was already apparent by age approximately 41. Observed TCR beta diversity correlated strongly with the percentage of naive T cells measured by flow cytometry.

Libraries were prepared through 5' RACE. This sample was sequenced with an Illumina HiSeq 2500. A second PCR of roughly 7 to 11 cycles was performed with a sample-barcoded 5' primer and a J-beta primer mix. Each TCR beta cDNA molecule received a unique molecular identifier from a template-switch 5' adaptor carrying 12 random nucleotides. At least 2.5 million CDR3-containing paired-end reads were obtained from each sample. First-strand cDNA was synthesized from all RNA with the Mint cDNA synthesis kit, primed by a TRBC-specific oligonucleotide. Following uracil-DNA glycosylase treatment, all cDNA underwent a first 18-cycle PCR with the universal primers M1SS and BC2_uni_R. The paper's data handling went like this. Each sample was normalized by randomly selecting 1 million high-quality reads, each carrying a distinct molecular identifier. Reads sharing molecular identifiers were discarded rather than binned into consensus sequences. MiTCR, with a Q25 quality threshold and the strictest error-elimination algorithm, was used for CDR3 identification, clonotype clustering and error correction. A nonparametric unseen species model using Euler transformation provided a lower-bound estimate of total TCR beta diversity. In-frame beta chains were kept once TCRdb had trimmed the public reads at Q25 with fastp and called clones with MiXCR. Rows are combined by CDR3 protein, so each entry shows the most common genes and DNA. The authors' filters were not applied to this entry. In all, the sample holds about 1.1 million distinct CDR3 sequences, and roughly two fifths of those were seen once. The leading ten clones occupy around 14% of the sample.

CDR1 is given as SEHNR and CDR2 as FQNEAQ, both from the germline V gene (reference sequence). Taken from cysteine to phenylalanine, the CDR3 has 14 residues. Just CDR3 DNA is preserved here, 42 bases in frame from base 1. V ends up 4 bases short and J 8 bases short, with an unmatched junction base count of 7. With respect to this clonotype: The target of this receptor is not known. The record has no base qualities; no much larger clone is one base away.

Donors were about 36 systemically healthy Caucasian individuals from Russia aged 6 to 90 years. Around 10 milliliters of peripheral blood were drawn from each donor into EDTA-treated Vacutainer tubes. PBMCs were isolated by Ficoll-Paque density-gradient centrifugation, with at least 6 million obtained per sample. Trizol reagent was used to extract total RNA from PBMCs, with at least 6 micrograms per sample. For every donor, an aliquot of PBMCs went through flow cytometry to measure the percentages of naive CD45RAhigh/CD27high T cells. The TCR sequence derives from a young man in good health. This receptor chain uses TRBV7-9 and TRBJ1-4; 7 nucleotides in the junction match TRBD1. Material: blood. The nucleotide sequence is TGTGCCAGCAGCTCCCACCGGGACAGAGAAAAACTGTTTTTT. Protein translation: CASSSHRDREKLFF.